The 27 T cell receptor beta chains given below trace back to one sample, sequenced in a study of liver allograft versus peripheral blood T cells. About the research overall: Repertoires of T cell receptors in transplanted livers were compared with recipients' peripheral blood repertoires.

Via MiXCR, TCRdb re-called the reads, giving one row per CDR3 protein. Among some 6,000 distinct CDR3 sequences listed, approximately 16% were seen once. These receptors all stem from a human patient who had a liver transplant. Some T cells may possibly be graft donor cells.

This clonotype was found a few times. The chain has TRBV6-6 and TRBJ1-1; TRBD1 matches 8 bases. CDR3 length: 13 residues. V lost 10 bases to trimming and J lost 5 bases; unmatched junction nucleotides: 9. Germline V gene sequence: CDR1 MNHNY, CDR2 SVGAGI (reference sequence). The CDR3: CATRTGQRTEAFF. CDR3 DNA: TGTGCCACTCGGACAGGGCAGAGGACTGAAGCTTTCTTT.

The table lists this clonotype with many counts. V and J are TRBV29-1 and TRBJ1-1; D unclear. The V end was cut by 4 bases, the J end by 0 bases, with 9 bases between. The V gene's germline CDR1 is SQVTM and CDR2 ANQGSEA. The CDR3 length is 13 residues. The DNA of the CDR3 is TGCAGCGTTGCGTTGGGAATGAACACTGAAGCTTTCTTT. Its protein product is CSVALGMNTEAFF.

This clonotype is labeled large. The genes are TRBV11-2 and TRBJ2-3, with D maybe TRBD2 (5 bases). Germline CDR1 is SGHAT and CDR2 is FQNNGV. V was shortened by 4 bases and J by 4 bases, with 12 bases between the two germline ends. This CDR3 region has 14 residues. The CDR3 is CASSSVAIPDTQYF. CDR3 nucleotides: TGTGCCAGCAGCTCCGTAGCGATCCCAGATACGCAGTATTTT.

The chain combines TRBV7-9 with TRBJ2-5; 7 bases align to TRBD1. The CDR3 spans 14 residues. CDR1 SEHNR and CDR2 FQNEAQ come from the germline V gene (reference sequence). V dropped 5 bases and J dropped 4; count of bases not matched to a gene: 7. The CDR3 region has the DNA TGTGCCAGCAGCCGGACAGGCTTAGGAGAGACCCAGTACTTC. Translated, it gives CASSRTGLGETQYF. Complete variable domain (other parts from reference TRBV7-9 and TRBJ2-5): DTGVSQNPRHKITKRGQNVTFRCDPISEHNRLYWYRQTLGQGPEFLTYFQNEAQLEKSRLLSDRFSAERPKGSFSTLEIQRTEQGDSAMYLCASSRTGLGETQYFGPGTRLLVL.

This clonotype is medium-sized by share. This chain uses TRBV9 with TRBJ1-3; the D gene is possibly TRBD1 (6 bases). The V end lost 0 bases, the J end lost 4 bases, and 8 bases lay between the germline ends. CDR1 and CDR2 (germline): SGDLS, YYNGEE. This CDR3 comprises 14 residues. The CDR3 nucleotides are TGTGCCAGCAGCGTAGAGGACAGCGGAAACACCATATATTTT. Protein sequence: CASSVEDSGNTIYF.

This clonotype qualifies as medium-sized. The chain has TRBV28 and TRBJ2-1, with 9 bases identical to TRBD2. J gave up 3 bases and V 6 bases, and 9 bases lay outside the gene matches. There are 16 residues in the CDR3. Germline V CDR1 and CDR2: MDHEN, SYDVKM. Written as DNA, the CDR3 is TGTGCCAGCAGACTGGGGAGGACTAGCGTCTACAATGAGCAGTTCTTC. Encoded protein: CASRLGRTSVYNEQFF.

The CDR3 sequence is CASSEGLDNQPQHF. DNA for the CDR3: TGTGCCAGCAGTGAAGGTCTCGACAATCAGCCCCAGCATTTT. The chain couples TRBV2 to TRBJ1-5, with D unresolved. V gave up 1 base and J gave up 3 bases, with 7 bases separating them. Germline CDR1 and CDR2: SNHLY and FYNNEI. The CDR3 extends over 14 amino acids. Combining the CDR3 with reference TRBV2 and TRBJ1-5 gives the whole variable domain EPEVTQTPSHQVTQMGQEVILRCVPISNHLYFYWYRQILGQKVEFLVSFYNNEISEKSEIFDDQFSVERPDGSNFTLKIRSTKLEDSAMYFCASSEGLDNQPQHFGDGTRLSIL.

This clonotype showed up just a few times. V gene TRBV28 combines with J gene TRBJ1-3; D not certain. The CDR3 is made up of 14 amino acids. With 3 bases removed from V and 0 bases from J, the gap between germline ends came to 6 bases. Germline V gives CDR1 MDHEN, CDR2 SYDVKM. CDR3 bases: TGTGCCAGCAGTTTTCACAGCTCTGGAAACACCATATATTTT. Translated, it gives CASSFHSSGNTIYF. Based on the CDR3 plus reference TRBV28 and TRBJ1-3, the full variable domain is DVKVTQSSRYLVKRTGEKVFLECVQDMDHENMFWYRQDPGLGLRLIYFSYDVKMKEKGDIPEGYSVSREKKERFSLILESASTNQTSMYLCASSFHSSGNTIYFGEGSWLTVV.

The CDR3 loop reads CSVGGRSYEQYF. The DNA of the CDR3 is TGCAGCGTTGGGGGCCGCTCCTACGAGCAGTACTTC. V gene TRBV29-1 combines with J gene TRBJ2-7, with D maybe TRBD1 (5 bases). V was clipped by 4 bases and J by 0 bases, with 7 bases between them. The CDR3 totals 12 residues. Germline V gene sequence: CDR1 SQVTM, CDR2 ANQGSEA.

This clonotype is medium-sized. CDR3 sequence (DNA): TGTGCCAGTAGTCATGGGACTAGCGGGAGGGAGGTGGGGGCCCTTGAGCAGTTCTTC. Translating gives CASSHGTSGREVGALEQFF. J is TRBJ2-1 and V is TRBV19; 16 nucleotides line up with TRBD2. The CDR3 is 19 residues long. Trimming took 5 bases from V and 9 from J; bases not matched to a gene: 16. Germline CDR1 reads LNHDA; CDR2 reads SQIVND (reference sequence).

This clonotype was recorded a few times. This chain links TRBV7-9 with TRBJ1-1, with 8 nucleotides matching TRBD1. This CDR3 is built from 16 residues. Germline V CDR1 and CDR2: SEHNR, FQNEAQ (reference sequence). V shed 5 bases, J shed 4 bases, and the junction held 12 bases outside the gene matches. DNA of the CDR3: TGTGCCAGCAGCCCCCCCGGGTGGCAGGGGGCCACTGAAGCTTTCTTT. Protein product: CASSPPGWQGATEAFF.

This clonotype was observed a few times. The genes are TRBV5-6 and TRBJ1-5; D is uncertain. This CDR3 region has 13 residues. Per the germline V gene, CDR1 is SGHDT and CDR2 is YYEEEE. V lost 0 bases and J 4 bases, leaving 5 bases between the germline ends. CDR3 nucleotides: TGTGCCAGCAGCTTGGGTACGAATCAGCCCCAGCATTTT. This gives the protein CASSLGTNQPQHF. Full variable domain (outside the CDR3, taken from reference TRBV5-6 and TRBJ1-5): DAGVTQSPTHLIKTRGQQVTLRCSPKSGHDTVSWYQQALGQGPQFIFQYYEEEERQRGNFPDRFSGHQFPNYSSELNVNALLLGDSALYLCASSLGTNQPQHFGDGTRLSIL.

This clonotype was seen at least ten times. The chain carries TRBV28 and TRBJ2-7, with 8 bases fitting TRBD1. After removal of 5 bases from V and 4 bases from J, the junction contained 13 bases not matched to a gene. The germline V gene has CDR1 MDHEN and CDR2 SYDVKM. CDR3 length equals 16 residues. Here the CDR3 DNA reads TGTGCCAGCAGTACCCTGGACAGGGAATCTCGTTACGAGCAGTACTTC. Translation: CASSTLDRESRYEQYF.

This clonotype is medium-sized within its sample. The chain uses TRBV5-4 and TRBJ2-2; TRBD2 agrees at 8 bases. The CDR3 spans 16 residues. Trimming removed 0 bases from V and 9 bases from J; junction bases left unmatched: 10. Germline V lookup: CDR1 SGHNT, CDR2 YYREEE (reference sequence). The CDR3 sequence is CASSLGVAGPPWELFF. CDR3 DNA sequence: TGTGCCAGCAGCTTGGGAGTAGCGGGACCACCTTGGGAGCTGTTTTTT.

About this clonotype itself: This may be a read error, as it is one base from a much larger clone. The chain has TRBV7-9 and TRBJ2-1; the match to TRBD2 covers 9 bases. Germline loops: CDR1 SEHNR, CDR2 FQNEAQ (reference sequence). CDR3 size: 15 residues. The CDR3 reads CVSSLLAGVYNEQFF. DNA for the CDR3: TGTGTCAGCAGCTTATTAGCGGGAGTATACAATGAGCAGTTCTTC.

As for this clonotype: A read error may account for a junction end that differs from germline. Here the CDR3 DNA reads TGTACCAGCAGTGAAATAGGGGATAAACAGTACTTC. This sequence encodes CTSSEIGDKQYF. The rearrangement uses TRBV6-6 and TRBJ2-4; a possible D gene is TRBD1 (5 bases). This CDR3 region has 12 residues. Germline values: CDR1 MNHNY, CDR2 SVGAGI (reference sequence).

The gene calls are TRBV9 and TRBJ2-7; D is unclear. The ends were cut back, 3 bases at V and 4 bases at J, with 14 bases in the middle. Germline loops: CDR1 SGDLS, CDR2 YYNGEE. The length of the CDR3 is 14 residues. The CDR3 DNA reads TGTGCCAGCAGCGCAACCCCGCAGGTTTACGAGCAGTACTTC. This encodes CASSATPQVYEQYF. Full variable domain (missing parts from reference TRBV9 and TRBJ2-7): DSGVTQTPKHLITATGQRVTLRCSPRSGDLSVYWYQQSLDQGLQFLIQYYNGEERAKGNILERFSAQQFPDLHSELNLSSLELGDSALYFCASSATPQVYEQYFGPGTRLTVT.

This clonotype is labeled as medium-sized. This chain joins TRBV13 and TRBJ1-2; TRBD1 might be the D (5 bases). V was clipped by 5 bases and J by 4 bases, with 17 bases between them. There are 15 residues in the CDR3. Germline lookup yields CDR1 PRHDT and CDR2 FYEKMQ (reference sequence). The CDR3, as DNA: TGTGCCAGCAGCACATATGGGGACGGGCGCTATGGCTACACCTTC. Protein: CASSTYGDGRYGYTF. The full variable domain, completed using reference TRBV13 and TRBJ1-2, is AAGVIQSPRHLIKEKRETATLKCYPIPRHDTVYWYQQGPGQDPQFLISFYEKMQSDKGSIPDRFSAQQFSDYHSELNMSSLELGDSALYFCASSTYGDGRYGYTFGSGTRLTVV.

The CDR3 loop is CSADPLDSDYYEQYF. The CDR3 coding sequence is TGCAGTGCTGACCCCCTCGACAGTGATTATTACGAGCAGTACTTC. The chain is built from TRBV20-1 and TRBJ2-7, with D tentatively TRBD1 (5 bases). Trimming cost V 5 bases and J 4 bases, with 21 bases left between them. Germline V gene data show CDR1 as DFQATT and CDR2 as SNEGSKA (reference sequence). The CDR3 totals 15 residues.

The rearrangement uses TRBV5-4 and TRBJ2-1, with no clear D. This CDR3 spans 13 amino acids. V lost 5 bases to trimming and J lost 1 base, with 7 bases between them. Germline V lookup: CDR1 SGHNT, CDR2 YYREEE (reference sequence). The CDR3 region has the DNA TGTGCCAGCAGACCGAGTTCCTACAATGAGCAGTTCTTC. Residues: CASRPSSYNEQFF.

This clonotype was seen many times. The CDR3 reads CASSPLVRADQPQHF. In nucleotides, the CDR3 is TGTGCCAGCAGTCCTCTCGTCAGGGCCGATCAGCCCCAGCATTTT. The rearrangement uses TRBV27 and TRBJ1-5; D possibly corresponds to TRBD1 (5 bases). V was clipped by 5 bases and J by 5 bases, with 16 bases between them. Germline CDR1 reads MNHEY; CDR2 reads SMNVEV (reference sequence). This CDR3 is built from 15 residues.

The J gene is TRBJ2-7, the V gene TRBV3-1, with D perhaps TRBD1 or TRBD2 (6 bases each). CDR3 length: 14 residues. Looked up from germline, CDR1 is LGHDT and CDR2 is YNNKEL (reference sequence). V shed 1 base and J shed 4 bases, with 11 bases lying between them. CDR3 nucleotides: TGTGCCAGCAGCCAAGGGGGGGCTGAATACGAGCAGTACTTC. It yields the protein CASSQGGAEYEQYF.

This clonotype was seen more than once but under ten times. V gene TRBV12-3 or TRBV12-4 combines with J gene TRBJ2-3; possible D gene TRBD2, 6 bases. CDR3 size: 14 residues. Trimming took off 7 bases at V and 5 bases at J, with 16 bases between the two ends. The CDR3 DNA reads TGTGCCAGCACCCCTAGCGTCGGACGAGATACGCAGTATTTT. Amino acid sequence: CASTPSVGRDTQYF.

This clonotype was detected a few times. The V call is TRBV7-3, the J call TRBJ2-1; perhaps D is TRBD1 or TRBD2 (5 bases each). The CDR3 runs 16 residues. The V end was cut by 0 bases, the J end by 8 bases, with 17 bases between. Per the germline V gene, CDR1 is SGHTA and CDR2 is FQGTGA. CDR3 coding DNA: TGTGCCAGCAGCTTAACTATTGGGGGAGACGGGCATGAGCAGTTCTTC. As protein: CASSLTIGGDGHEQFF. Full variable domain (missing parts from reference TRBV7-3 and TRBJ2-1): GAGVSQTPSNKVTEKGKYVELRCDPISGHTALYWYRQSLGQGPEFLIYFQGTGAADDSGLPNDRFFAVRPEGSVSTLKIQRTERGDSAVYLCASSLTIGGDGHEQFFGPGTRLTVL.

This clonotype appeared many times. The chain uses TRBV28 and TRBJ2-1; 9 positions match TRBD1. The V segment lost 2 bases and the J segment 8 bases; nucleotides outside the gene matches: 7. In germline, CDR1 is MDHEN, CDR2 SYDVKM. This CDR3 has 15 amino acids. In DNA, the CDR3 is TGTGCCAGCAGTTTAACCGGGACAGGGTTCGATGAGCAGTTCTTC. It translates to CASSLTGTGFDEQFF. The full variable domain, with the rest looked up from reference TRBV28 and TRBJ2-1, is DVKVTQSSRYLVKRTGEKVFLECVQDMDHENMFWYRQDPGLGLRLIYFSYDVKMKEKGDIPEGYSVSREKKERFSLILESASTNQTSMYLCASSLTGTGFDEQFFGPGTRLTVL.

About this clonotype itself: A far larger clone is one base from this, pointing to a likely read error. The CDR3 reads CASSDPVLAHEQFF. The CDR3 DNA reads TGTGCCAGCAGCGACCCGGTACTAGCGCATGAGCAGTTCTTC. The chain couples TRBV7-9 to TRBJ2-1; 7 nucleotides line up with TRBD2. The CDR3 consists of 14 residues. Germline V CDR1 and CDR2: SEHNR, FQNEAQ (reference sequence). V shed 5 bases and J 8 bases; nucleotides not matched to a gene: 9.

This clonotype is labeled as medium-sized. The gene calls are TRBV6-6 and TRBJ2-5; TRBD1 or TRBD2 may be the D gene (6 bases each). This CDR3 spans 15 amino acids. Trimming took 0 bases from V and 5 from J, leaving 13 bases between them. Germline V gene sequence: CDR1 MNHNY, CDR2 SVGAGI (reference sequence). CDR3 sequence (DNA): TGTGCCAGCAGTTACTCGGAACAGGGAGGCGAGACCCAGTACTTC. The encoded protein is CASSYSEQGGETQYF.